This T cell receptor beta chain is drawn from a study of vaccination and CD4 T cells after COVID-19. The overall study: The study enrolled six male and four female convalescents, two of whom were Hispanic. Two-dose vaccination with either BNT162b2 or mRNA-1273 was given to participants. Samples after vaccination came a median approximately 70 days past dose two, ranging 14 to 241.

Patients returned positive PCR results between March and December 2020, earlier than US Alpha, Beta and Delta variants. This CDR3 has 13 residues. V gave up 6 bases and J gave up 0 bases; unmatched junction bases: 3. Germline lookup yields CDR1 DFQATT and CDR2 SNEGSKA (reference sequence). Each CDR3 protein is one row after TCRdb ran MiXCR on the PCR reads. Seen here are about 15,000 distinct CDR3 sequences, roughly two thirds observed once, and the top ten hold more than 0.95%. The V and J genes are TRBV20-1 and TRBJ1-1, with 8 bases matching TRBD1. The TCR originated in a human donor who had recovered from COVID-19. This material consisted of CD4+ T cells from blood, taken after SARS-CoV-2 vaccination. The CDR3 region has the DNA TGCAGTGCCGGGACAGGTCTGAACACTGAAGCTTTCTTT. Translation: CSAGTGLNTEAFF.